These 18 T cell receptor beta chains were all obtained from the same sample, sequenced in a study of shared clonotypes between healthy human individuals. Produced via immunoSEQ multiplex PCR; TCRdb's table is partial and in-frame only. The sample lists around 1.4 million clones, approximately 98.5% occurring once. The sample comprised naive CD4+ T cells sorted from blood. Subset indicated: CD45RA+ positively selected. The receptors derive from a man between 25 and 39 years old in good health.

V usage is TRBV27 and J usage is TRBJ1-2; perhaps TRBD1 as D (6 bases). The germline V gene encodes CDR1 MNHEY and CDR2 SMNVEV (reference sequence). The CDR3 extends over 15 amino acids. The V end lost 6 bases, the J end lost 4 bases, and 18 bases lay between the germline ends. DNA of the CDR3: TGTGCCAGCAGGTACTCCACAGGGAGCACCTATGGCTACACCTTC. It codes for CASRYSTGSTYGYTF.

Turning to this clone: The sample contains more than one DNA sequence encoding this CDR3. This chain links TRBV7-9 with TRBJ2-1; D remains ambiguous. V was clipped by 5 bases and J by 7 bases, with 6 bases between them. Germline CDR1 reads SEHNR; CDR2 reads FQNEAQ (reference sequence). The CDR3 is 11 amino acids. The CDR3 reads CASSPQNEQFF. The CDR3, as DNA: TGTGCCAGCAGCCCACAGAATGAGCAGTTCTTC.

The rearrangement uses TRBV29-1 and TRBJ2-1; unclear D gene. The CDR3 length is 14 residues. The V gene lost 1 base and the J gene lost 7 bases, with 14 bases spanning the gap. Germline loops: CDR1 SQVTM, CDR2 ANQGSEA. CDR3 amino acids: CSVEVAGRWNEQFF. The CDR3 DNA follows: TGCAGCGTTGAAGTGGCAGGCCGGTGGAATGAGCAGTTCTTC.

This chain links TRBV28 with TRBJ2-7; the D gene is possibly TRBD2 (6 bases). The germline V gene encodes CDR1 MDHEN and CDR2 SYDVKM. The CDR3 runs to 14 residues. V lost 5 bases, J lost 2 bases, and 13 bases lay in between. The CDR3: CASSTLRGTYEQYF. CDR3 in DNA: TGTGCCAGCAGTACACTCCGGGGGACCTACGAGCAGTACTTC.

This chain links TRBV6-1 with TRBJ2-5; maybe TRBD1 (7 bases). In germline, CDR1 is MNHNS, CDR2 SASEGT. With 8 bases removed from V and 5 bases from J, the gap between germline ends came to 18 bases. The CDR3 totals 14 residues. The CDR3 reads CASGGGGLGETQYF. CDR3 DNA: TGTGCCAGCGGAGGAGGGGGCTTAGGGGAGACCCAGTACTTC.

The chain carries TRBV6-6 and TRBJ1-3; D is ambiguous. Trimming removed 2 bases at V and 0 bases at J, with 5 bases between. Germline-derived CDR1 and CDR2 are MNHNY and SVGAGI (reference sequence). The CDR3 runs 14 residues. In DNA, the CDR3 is TGTGCCAGCAGTTACGGAATCTCTGGAAACACCATATATTTT. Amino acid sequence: CASSYGISGNTIYF.

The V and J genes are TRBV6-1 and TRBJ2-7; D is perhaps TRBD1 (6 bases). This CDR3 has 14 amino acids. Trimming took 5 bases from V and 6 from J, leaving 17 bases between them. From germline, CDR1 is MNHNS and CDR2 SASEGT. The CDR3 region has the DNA TGTGCCAGCAGTTGGGGGCAGGAGATCTCCGAGCAGTACTTC. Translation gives CASSWGQEISEQYF.

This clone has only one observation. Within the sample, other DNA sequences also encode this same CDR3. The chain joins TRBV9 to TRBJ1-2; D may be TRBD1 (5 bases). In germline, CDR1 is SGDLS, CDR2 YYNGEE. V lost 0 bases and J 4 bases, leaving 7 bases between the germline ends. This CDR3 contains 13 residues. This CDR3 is CASSVGDSYGYTF. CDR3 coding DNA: TGTGCCAGCAGCGTAGGGGACTCCTATGGCTACACCTTC.

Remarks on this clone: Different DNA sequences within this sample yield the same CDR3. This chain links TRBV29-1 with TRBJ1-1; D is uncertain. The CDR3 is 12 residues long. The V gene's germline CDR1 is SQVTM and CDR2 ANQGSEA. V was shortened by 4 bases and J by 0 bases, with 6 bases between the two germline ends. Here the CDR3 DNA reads TGCAGCGTTGGCCAGGTGAACACTGAAGCTTTCTTT. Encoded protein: CSVGQVNTEAFF.

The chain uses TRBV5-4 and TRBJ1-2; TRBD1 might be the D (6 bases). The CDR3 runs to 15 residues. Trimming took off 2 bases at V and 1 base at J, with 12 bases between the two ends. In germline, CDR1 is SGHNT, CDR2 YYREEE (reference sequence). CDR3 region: CASSLWGTFNYGYTF. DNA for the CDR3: TGTGCCAGCAGCTTATGGGGGACATTTAACTATGGCTACACCTTC.

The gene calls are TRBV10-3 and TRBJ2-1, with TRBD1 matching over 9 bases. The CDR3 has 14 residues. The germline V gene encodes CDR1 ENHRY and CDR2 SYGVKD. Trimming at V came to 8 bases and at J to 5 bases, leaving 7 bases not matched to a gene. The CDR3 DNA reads TGTGCCATCGGGAGACAGGGGGGAAACAATGAGCAGTTCTTC. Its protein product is CAIGRQGGNNEQFF.

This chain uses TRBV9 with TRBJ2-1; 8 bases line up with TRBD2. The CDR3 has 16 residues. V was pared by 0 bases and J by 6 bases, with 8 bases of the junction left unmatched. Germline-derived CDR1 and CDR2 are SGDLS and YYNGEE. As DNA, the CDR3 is TGTGCCAGCAGCGTAGATTCGGGAGGGATTATCAATGAGCAGTTCTTC. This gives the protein CASSVDSGGIINEQFF.

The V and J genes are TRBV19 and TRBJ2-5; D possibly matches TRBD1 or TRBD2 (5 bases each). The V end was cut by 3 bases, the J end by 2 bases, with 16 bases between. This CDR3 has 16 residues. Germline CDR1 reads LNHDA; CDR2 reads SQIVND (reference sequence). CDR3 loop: CASSMFGAGNQETQYF. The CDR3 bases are TGTGCCAGTAGTATGTTCGGGGCAGGCAATCAAGAGACCCAGTACTTC.

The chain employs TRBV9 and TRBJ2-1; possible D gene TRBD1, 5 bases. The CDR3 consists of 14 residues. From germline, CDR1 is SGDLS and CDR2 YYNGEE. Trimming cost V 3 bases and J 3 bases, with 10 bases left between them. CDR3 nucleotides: TGTGCCAGCAGCGACAGGAGTTACTACAATGAGCAGTTCTTC. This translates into CASSDRSYYNEQFF.

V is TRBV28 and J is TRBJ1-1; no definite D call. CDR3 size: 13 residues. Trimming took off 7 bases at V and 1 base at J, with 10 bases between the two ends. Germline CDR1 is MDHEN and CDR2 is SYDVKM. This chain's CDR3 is CASTLSANTEAFF. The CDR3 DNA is TGTGCCAGCACCCTGTCAGCGAACACTGAAGCTTTCTTT.

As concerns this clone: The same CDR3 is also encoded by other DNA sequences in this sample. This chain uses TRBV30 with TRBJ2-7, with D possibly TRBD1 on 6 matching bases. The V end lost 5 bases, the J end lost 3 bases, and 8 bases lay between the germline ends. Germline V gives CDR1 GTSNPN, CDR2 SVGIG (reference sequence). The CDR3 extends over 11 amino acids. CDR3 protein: CAWLDSYEQYF. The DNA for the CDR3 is TGTGCCTGGTTGGACAGCTACGAGCAGTACTTC.

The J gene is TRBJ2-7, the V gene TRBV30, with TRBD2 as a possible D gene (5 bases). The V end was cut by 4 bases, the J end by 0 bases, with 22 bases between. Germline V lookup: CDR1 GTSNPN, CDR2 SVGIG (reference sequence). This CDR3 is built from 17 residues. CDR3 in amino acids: CAWTRHGNSRFSYEQYF. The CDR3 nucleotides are TGTGCCTGGACCCGACACGGGAATAGCAGATTCTCCTACGAGCAGTACTTC.

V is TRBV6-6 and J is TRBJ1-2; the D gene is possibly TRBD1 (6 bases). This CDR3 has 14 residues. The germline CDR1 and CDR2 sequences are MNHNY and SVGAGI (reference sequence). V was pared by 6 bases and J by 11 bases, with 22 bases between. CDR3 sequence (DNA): TGTGCCAGCAGCCACCGCTTATCACAGGGAACGTACACCTTC. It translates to CASSHRLSQGTYTF.